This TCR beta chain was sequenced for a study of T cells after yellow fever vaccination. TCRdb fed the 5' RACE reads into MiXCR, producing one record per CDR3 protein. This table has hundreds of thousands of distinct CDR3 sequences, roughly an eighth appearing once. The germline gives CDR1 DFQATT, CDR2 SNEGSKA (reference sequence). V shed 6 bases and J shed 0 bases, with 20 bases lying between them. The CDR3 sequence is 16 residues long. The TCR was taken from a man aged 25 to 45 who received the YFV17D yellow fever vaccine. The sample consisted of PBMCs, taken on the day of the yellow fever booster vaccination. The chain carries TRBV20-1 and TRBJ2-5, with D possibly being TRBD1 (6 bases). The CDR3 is CSANSVQGSHQETQYF. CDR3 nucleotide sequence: TGCAGTGCCAATTCTGTACAGGGCTCCCACCAAGAGACCCAGTACTTC.